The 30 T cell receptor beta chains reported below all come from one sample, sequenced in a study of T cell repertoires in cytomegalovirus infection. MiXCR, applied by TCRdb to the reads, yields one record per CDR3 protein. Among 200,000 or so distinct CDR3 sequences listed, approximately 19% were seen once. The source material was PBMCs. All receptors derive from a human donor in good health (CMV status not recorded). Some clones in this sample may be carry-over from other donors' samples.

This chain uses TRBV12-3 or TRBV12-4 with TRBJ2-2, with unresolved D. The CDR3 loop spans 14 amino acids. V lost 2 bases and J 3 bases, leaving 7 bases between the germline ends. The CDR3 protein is CASSLTQDTGELFF. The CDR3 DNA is TGTGCCAGCAGTTTAACCCAGGACACCGGGGAGCTGTTTTTT.

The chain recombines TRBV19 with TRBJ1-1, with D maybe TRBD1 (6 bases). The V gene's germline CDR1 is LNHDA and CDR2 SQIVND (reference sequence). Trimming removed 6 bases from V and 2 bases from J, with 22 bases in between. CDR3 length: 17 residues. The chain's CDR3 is CASSLRGRGQQNTEAFF. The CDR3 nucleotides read TGTGCCAGTAGCCTCCGGGGTAGGGGACAACAAAACACTGAAGCTTTCTTT.

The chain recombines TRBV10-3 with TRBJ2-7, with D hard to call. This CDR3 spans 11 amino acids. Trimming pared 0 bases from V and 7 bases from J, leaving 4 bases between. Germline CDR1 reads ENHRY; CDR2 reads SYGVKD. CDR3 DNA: TGTGCCATCAGTGAGTCGGGAGAGCAGTACTTC. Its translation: CAISESGEQYF.

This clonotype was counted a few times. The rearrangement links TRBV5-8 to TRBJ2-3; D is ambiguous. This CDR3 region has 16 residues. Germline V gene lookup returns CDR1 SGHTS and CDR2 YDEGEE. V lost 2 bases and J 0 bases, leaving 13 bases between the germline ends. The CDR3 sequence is CASSFSAGRSTDTQYF. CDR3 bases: TGTGCCAGCAGCTTTTCGGCTGGGCGCAGCACAGATACGCAGTATTTT. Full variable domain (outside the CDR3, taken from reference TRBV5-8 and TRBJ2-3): EAGVTQSPTHLIKTRGQQATLRCSPISGHTSVYWYQQALGLGLQFLLWYDEGEERNRGNFPPRFSGRQFPNYSSELNVNALELEDSALYLCASSFSAGRSTDTQYFGPGTRLTVL.

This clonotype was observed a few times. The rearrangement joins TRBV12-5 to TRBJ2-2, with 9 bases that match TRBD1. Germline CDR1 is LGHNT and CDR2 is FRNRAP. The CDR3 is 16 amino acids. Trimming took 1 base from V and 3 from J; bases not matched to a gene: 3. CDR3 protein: CASGLGQGEHTGELFF. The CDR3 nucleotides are TGTGCTAGTGGTTTGGGACAGGGGGAACACACCGGGGAGCTGTTTTTT.

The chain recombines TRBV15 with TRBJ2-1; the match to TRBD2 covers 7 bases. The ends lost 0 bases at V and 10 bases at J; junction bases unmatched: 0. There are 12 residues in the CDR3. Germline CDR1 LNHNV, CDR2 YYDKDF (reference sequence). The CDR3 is CATSREGGEQFF. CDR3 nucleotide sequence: TGTGCCACCAGCAGAGAGGGGGGGGAGCAGTTCTTC.

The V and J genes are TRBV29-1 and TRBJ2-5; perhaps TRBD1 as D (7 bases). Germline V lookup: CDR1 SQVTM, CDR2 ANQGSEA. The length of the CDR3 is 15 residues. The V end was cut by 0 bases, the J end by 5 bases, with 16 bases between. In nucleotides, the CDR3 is TGCAGCGTTGAAGACAGGGGGGAGCCTGAGGAGACCCAGTACTTC. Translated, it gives CSVEDRGEPEETQYF.

CDR3 amino acids: CASSSPYSPASGGRSLYNEQFF. CDR3 in DNA: TGTGCCAGCAGCTCCCCTTATAGTCCGGCTAGCGGGGGACGATCGTTGTACAATGAGCAGTTCTTC. J is TRBJ2-1 and V is TRBV7-6, with TRBD2 identical over 10 bases. The CDR3 totals 22 residues. Germline V lookup: CDR1 SGHVS, CDR2 FNYEAQ. The V segment lost 4 bases and the J segment 4 bases; nucleotides outside the gene matches: 25. Full variable domain (missing parts from reference TRBV7-6 and TRBJ2-1): GAGVSQSPRYKVTKRGQDVALRCDPISGHVSLYWYRQALGQGPEFLTYFNYEAQQDKSGLPNDRFSAERPEGSISTLTIQRTEQRDSAMYRCASSSPYSPASGGRSLYNEQFFGPGTRLTVL.

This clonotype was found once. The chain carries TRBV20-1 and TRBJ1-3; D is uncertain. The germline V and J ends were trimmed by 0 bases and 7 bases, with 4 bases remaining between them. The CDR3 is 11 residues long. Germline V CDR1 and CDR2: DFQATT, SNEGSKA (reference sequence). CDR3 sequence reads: CSARDQNTIYF. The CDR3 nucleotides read TGCAGTGCTAGAGATCAGAACACCATATATTTT.

The CDR3 nucleotides read TGTGCCAGCAGCCCGGGACAGGGGATCTACGAGCAGTACTTC. Residues: CASSPGQGIYEQYF. V gene TRBV12-3 or TRBV12-4 combines with J gene TRBJ2-7; 10 bases match TRBD1. After removal of 6 bases from V and 3 bases from J, the junction contained 5 bases not matched to a gene. The CDR3 is made up of 14 amino acids.

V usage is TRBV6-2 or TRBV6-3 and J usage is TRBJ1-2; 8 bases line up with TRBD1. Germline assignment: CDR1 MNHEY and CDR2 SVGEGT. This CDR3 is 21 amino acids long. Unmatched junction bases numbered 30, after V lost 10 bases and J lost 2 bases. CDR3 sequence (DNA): TGTGCCACCCACCGAGCCACAAGGGAACCATCGCGGGACAGGTCGAACTATGGCTACACCTTC. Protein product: CATHRATREPSRDRSNYGYTF.

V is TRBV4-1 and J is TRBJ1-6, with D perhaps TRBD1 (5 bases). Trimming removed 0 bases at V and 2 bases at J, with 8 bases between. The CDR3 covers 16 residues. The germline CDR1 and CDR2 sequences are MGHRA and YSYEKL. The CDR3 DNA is TGCGCCAGCAGCCAAGAATGGGGGACCTATAATTCACCCCTCCACTTT. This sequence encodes CASSQEWGTYNSPLHF.

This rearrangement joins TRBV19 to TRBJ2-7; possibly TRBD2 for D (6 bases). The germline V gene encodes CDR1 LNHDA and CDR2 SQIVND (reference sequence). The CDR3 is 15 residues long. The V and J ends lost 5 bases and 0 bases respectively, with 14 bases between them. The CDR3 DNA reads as TGTGCCAGTAGTCCCTTTGCGGGGAGCTCCTACGAGCAGTACTTC. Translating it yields CASSPFAGSSYEQYF. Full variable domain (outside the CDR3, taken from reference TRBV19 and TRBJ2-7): DGGITQSPKYLFRKEGQNVTLSCEQNLNHDAMYWYRQDPGQGLRLIYYSQIVNDFQKGDIAEGYSVSREKKESFPLTVTSAQKNPTAFYLCASSPFAGSSYEQYFGPGTRLTVT.

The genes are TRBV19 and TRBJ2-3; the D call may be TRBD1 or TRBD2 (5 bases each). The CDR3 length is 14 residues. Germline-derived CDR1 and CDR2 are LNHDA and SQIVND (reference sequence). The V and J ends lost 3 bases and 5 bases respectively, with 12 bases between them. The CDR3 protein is CASSIGAEGDTQYF. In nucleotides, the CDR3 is TGTGCCAGTAGTATCGGGGCCGAGGGAGATACGCAGTATTTT.

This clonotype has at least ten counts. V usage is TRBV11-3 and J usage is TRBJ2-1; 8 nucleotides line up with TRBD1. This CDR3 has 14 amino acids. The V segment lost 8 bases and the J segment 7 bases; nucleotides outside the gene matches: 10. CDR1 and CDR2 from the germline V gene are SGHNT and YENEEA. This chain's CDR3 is CASGSRGQANEQFF. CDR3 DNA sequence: TGTGCCAGCGGATCACGGGGACAGGCAAATGAGCAGTTCTTC.

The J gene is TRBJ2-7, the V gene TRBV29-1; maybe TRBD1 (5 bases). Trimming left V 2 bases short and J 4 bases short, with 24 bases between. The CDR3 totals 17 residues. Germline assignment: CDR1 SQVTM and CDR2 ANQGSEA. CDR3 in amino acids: CSVEFAVEQGKGYEQYF. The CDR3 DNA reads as TGCAGCGTTGAATTCGCCGTGGAGCAGGGCAAGGGGTACGAGCAGTACTTC.

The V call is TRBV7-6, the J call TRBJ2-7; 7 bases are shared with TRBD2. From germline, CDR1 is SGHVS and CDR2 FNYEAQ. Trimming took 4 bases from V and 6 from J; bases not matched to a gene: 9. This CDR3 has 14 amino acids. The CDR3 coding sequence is TGTGCCAGCAGCTCGACCGGGACTACCTTCGAGCAGTACTTC. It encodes CASSSTGTTFEQYF.

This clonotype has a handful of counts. The CDR3 region has the DNA TGTGCCAGCAGCGACCCAGCCTTAGGTACGCAGTATTTT. Protein: CASSDPALGTQYF. The genes are TRBV9 and TRBJ2-3, with D unclear. Per the germline V gene, CDR1 is SGDLS and CDR2 is YYNGEE. The ends were cut back, 3 bases at V and 8 bases at J, with 13 bases in the middle. The CDR3 totals 13 residues.

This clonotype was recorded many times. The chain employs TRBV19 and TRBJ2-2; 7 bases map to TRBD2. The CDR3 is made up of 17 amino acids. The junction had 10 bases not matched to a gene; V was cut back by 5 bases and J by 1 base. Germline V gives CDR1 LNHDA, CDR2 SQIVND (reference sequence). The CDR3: CASSEVFSGGNTGELFF. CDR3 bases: TGTGCCAGTAGTGAAGTTTTCTCGGGAGGGAACACCGGGGAGCTGTTTTTT. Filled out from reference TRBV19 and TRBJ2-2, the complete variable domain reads DGGITQSPKYLFRKEGQNVTLSCEQNLNHDAMYWYRQDPGQGLRLIYYSQIVNDFQKGDIAEGYSVSREKKESFPLTVTSAQKNPTAFYLCASSEVFSGGNTGELFFGEGSRLTVL.

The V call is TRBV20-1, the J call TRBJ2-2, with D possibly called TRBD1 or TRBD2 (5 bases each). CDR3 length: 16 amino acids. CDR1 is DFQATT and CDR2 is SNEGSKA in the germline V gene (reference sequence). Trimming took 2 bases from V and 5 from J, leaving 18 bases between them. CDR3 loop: CSARITGTGKTGELFF. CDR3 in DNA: TGCAGTGCTAGAATAACCGGGACGGGGAAGACCGGGGAGCTGTTTTTT.

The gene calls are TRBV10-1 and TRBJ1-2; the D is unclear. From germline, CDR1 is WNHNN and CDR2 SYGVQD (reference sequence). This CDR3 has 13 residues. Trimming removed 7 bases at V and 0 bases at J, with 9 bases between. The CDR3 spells CASKASANYGYTF. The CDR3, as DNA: TGCGCCAGCAAGGCGAGTGCTAACTATGGCTACACCTTC.

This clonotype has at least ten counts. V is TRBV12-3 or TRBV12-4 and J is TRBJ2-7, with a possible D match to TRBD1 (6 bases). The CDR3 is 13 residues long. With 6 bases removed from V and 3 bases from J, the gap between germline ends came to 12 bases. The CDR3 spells CASSRGPGYEQYF. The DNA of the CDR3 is TGTGCCAGCAGCAGGGGACCAGGCTACGAGCAGTACTTC.

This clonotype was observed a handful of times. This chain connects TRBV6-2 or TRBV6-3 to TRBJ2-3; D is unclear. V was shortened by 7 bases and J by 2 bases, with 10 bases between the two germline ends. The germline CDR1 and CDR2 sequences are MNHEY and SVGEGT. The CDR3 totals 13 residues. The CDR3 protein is CASMAQSTDTQYF. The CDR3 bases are TGTGCCAGCATGGCTCAATCCACAGATACGCAGTATTTT.

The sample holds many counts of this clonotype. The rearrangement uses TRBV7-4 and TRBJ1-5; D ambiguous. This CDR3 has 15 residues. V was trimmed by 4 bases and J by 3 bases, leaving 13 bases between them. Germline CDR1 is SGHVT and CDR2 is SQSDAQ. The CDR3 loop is CASSWRTVDNQPQHF. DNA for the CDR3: TGTGCCAGCAGCTGGAGGACGGTCGACAATCAGCCCCAGCATTTT.

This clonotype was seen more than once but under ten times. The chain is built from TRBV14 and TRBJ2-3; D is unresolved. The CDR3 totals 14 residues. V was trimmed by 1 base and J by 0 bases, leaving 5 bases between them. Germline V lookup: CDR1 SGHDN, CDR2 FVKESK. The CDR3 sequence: CASSQVWSTDTQYF. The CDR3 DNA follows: TGTGCCAGCAGCCAAGTATGGAGCACAGATACGCAGTATTTT.

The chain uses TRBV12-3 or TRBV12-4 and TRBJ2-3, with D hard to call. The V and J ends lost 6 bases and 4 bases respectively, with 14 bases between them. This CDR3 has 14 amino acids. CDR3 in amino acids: CASSLPPVADTQYF. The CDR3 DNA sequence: TGTGCCAGCAGCCTCCCCCCAGTTGCAGATACGCAGTATTTT.

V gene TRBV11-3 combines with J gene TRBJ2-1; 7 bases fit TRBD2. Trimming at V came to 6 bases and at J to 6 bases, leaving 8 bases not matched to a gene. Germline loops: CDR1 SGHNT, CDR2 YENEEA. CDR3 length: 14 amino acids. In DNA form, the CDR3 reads TGTGCCAGCAGACCTCAGGGAGGGTTCAATGAGCAGTTCTTC. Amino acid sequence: CASRPQGGFNEQFF. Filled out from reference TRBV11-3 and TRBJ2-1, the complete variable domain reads EAGVVQSPRYKIIEKKQPVAFWCNPISGHNTLYWYLQNLGQGPELLIRYENEEAVDDSQLPKDRFSAERLKGVDSTLKIQPAELGDSAVYLCASRPQGGFNEQFFGPGTRLTVL.

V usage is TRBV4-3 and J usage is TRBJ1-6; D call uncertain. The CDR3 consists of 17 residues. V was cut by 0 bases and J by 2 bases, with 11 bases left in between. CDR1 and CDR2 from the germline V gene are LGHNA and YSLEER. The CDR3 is CASSQDLSRTYNSPLHF. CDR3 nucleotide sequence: TGCGCCAGCAGCCAAGACCTCTCAAGAACCTATAATTCACCCCTCCACTTT.

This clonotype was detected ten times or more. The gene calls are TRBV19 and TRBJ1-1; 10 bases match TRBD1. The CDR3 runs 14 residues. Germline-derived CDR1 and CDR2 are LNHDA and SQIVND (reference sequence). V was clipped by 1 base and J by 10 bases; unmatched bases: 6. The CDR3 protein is CASSIVGQGVGAFF. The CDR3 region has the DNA TGTGCCAGTAGTATAGTCGGACAGGGGGTCGGAGCTTTCTTT.

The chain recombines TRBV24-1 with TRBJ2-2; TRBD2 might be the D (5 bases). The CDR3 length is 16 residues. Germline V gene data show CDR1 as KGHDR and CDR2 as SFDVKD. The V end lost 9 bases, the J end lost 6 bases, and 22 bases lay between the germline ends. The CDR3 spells CATETLTGAGSGELFF. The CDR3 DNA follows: TGTGCCACCGAAACACTGACGGGTGCGGGCTCCGGGGAGCTGTTTTTT.